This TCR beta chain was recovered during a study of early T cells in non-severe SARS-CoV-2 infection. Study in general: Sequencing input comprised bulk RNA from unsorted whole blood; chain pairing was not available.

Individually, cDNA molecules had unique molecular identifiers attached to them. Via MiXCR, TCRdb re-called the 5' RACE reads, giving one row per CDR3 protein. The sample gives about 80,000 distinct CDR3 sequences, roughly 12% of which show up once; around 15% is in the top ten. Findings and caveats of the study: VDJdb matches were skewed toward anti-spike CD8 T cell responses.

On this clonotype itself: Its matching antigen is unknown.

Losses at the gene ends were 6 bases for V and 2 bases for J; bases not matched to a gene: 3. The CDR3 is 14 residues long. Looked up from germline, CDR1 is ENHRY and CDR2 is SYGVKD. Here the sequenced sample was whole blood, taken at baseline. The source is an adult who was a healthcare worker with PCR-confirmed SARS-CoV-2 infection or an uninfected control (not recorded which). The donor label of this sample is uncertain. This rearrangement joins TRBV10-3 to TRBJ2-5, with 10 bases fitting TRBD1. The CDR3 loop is CAIRPGQGQETQYF. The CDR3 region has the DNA TGTGCCATCAGGCCGGGACAGGGGCAAGAGACCCAGTACTTC.